A single sample gave rise to the 8 T cell receptor beta chains below, sequenced in a study of blood T cell repertoires in COVID-19. Using immunoSEQ multiplex PCR, the repertoire was profiled, and TCRdb retains in-frame clones only, with some absent. The repertoire includes some 120,000 clones, more than 75% of them detected once, and around 5% sits in the top ten. Sequences were obtained from peripheral blood. The receptors were gathered from a human donor in a cohort sampled during active COVID-19.

This clone was detected once. The J gene is TRBJ2-3, the V gene TRBV5-1; 11 bases agree with TRBD2. The trim removed 4 bases at V and 2 bases at J, leaving 3 bases unmatched. The CDR3 is 15 amino acids. Germline CDR1 and CDR2: SGHRS and YFSETQ. CDR3 sequence: CASSKLAGATDTQYF. CDR3 sequence (DNA): TGCGCCAGCAGCAAACTAGCGGGAGCCACAGATACGCAGTATTTT.

V gene TRBV28 combines with J gene TRBJ2-7, with D perhaps matching TRBD2 (7 bases). This CDR3 is built from 16 residues. The germline gives CDR1 MDHEN, CDR2 SYDVKM. V lost 6 bases and J lost 0, with 18 bases in between. The CDR3 loop is CASRPVGGTLSYEQYF. The DNA for the CDR3 is TGTGCCAGCAGACCGGTGGGAGGGACACTCTCCTACGAGCAGTACTTC.

The J gene is TRBJ2-7, the V gene TRBV6-2 or TRBV6-3, with a tentative D call TRBD2 (5 bases). V was trimmed by 5 bases and J by 9 bases, leaving 11 bases between them. This CDR3 spans 11 amino acids. CDR1 is MNHEY and CDR2 is SVGEGT in the germline V gene. The chain's CDR3 is CASSNGGGQYF. For the CDR3, the DNA is TGTGCCAGCAGTAACGGAGGCGGGCAGTACTTC.

This chain's CDR3 is CASSSWGVSNNQPQHF. For the CDR3, the DNA is TGTGCCAGTAGCTCGTGGGGAGTCTCCAACAATCAGCCCCAGCATTTT. V is TRBV19 and J is TRBJ1-5; D remains unclear. The CDR3 consists of 16 residues. V was cut by 6 bases and J by 3 bases, with 18 bases left in between. The V gene's germline CDR1 is LNHDA and CDR2 SQIVND (reference sequence).

The CDR3 loop is CASSSTGFTDYEQYF. The CDR3 DNA is TGTGCCAGCAGCTCGACGGGATTCACCGACTACGAGCAGTACTTC. The chain has TRBV5-8 and TRBJ2-7; maybe TRBD2 (5 bases). Deletions cut 3 bases from V and 3 bases from J, with 16 bases between. The germline CDR1 and CDR2 sequences are SGHTS and YDEGEE. The CDR3 sequence is 15 residues long. The full variable domain, its missing parts supplied by reference TRBV5-8 and TRBJ2-7, is EAGVTQSPTHLIKTRGQQATLRCSPISGHTSVYWYQQALGLGLQFLLWYDEGEERNRGNFPPRFSGRQFPNYSSELNVNALELEDSALYLCASSSTGFTDYEQYFGPGTRLTVT.

CDR3 sequence reads: CAWSLGLDNEQFF. CDR3 DNA: TGTGCCTGGAGCCTGGGACTCGACAATGAGCAGTTCTTC. The gene calls are TRBV30 and TRBJ2-1, with a weak D call TRBD2 (6 bases). CDR3 length: 13 residues. Trimming pared 3 bases from V and 5 bases from J, leaving 11 bases between. From germline, CDR1 is GTSNPN and CDR2 SVGIG (reference sequence).

The rearrangement uses TRBV11-3 and TRBJ2-5; possible D gene TRBD2, 5 bases. With 5 bases removed from V and 5 bases from J, the gap between germline ends came to 12 bases. The CDR3 spans 13 residues. In germline, CDR1 is SGHNT, CDR2 YENEEA. CDR3 protein: CASSLRTGETQYF. The CDR3 DNA sequence: TGTGCCAGCAGCCTCAGGACGGGGGAGACCCAGTACTTC.

The chain couples TRBV7-8 to TRBJ2-5; maybe TRBD2 (6 bases). CDR3 size: 16 residues. CDR1 is SGHVS, CDR2 FQNEAQ, per germline. The V gene lost 1 base and the J gene lost 5 bases, with 17 bases spanning the gap. CDR3 sequence reads: CASSLGRDGSHETQYF. As DNA, the CDR3 is TGTGCCAGCAGCTTAGGCCGGGACGGGAGCCACGAGACCCAGTACTTC. The full variable domain, completed using reference TRBV7-8 and TRBJ2-5, is GAGVSQSPRYKVAKRGQDVALRCDPISGHVSLFWYQQALGQGPEFLTYFQNEAQLDKSGLPSDRFFAERPEGSVSTLKIQRTQQEDSAVYLCASSLGRDGSHETQYFGPGTRLLVL.